This T cell receptor (beta chain) came from a study of shared clonotypes between healthy human individuals. Study-wide results and limits: Rarefaction analysis demonstrated incomplete sorted-subset sequencing notwithstanding large depth. Among several donors, roughly 5% of naive CD4 clonotypes were found in common.

The CDR3 is 15 amino acids. CDR1 is MGHRA and CDR2 is YSYEKL in the germline V gene. With 0 bases removed from V and 3 bases from J, the gap between germline ends came to 10 bases. A note on this clone: Antigen specificity is unknown. The same CDR3 can be traced to other DNA sequences in this sample.

Naive CD8 cells, CD45RO-negative and positively selected for CCR7, excluded terminally differentiated effector memory CD45RA+ cells. Assay used: immunoSEQ multiplex PCR; TCRdb lists only in-frame clones, some missing. Among about 800,000 clones listed, around 96% were seen once. The sequence was collected from a man aged 25-40 years in good health. The material sequenced was naive CD8+ T cells sorted from blood. The chain couples TRBV4-1 to TRBJ2-3; TRBD2 is a possible D gene (6 bases). The chain's CDR3 is CASSQESGRTDTQYF. As DNA, the CDR3 is TGCGCCAGCAGCCAAGAAAGTGGGAGGACAGATACGCAGTATTTT.